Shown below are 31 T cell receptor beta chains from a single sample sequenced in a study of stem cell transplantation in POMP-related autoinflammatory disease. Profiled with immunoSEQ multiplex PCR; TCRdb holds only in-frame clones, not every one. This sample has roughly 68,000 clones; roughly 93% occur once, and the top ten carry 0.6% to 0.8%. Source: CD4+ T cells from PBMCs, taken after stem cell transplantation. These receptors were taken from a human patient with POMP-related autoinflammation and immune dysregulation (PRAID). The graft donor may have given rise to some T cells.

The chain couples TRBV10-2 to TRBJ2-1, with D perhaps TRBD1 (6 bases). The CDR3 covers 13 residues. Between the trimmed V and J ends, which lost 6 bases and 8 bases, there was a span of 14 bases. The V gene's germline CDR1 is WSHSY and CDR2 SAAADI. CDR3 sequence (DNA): TGCGCCAGCAGGGACCACAGGGAACATGAGCAGTTCTTC. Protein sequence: CASRDHREHEQFF.

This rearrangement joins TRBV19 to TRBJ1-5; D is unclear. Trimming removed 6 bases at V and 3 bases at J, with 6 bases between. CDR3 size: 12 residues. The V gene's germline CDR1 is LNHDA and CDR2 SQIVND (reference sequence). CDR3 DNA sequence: TGTGCCAGTAGGGAGAACAATCAGCCCCAGCATTTT. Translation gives CASRENNQPQHF.

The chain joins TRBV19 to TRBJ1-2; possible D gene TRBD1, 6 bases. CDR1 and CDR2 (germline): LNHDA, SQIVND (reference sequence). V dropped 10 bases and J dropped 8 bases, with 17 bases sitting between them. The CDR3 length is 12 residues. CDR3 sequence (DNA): TGTGCCACAAGGGCAGGGGATTGGGGCTACACCTTC. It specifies CATRAGDWGYTF.

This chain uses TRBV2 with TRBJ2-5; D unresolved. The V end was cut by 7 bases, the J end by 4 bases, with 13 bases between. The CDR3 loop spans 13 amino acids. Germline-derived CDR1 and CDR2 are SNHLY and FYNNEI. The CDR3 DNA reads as TGTGCCAGCAACGGCGATGCCAGAGAGACCCAGTACTTC. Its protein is CASNGDARETQYF.

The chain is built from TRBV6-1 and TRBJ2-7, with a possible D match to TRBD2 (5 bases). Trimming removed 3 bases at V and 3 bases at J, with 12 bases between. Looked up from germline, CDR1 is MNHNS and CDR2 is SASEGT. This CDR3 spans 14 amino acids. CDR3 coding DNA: TGTGCCAGCAGTGAGCGGAGGCCCGTCTACGAGCAGTACGTC. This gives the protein CASSERRPVYEQYV.

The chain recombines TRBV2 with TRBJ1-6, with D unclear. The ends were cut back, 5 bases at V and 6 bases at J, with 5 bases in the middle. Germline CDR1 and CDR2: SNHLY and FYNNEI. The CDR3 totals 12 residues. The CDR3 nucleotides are TGTGCCAGCAGTCCTGGTAATTCACCCCTCCACTTT. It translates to CASSPGNSPLHF.

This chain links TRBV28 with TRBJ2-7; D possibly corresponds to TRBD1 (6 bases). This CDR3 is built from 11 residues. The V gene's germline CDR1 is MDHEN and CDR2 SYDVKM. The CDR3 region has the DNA TGTGCCAGCAGTTCAGAACAGGGTTGGAACGTC. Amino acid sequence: CASSSEQGWNV.

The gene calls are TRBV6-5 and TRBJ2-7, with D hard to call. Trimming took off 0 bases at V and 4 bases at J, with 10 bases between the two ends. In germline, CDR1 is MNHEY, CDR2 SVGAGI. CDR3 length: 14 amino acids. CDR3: CASSYSAEDYEQYF. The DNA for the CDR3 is TGTGCCAGCAGTTACTCTGCCGAGGATTACGAGCAGTACTTC.

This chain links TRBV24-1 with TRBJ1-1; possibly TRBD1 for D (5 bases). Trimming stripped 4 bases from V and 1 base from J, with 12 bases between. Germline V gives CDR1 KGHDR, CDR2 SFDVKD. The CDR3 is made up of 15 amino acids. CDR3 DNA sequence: TGTGCCACCAGTGAGCGAGGACAAGAGAACACTGAAGCTTTCTTT. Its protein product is CATSERGQENTEAFF.

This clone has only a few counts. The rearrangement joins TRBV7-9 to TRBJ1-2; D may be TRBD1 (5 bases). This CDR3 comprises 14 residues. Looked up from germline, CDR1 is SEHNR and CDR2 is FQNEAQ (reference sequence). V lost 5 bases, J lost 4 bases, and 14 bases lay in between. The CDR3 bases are TGTGCCAGCAGCCGTACTGGGGGTGGCTATGGCTACACCTTC. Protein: CASSRTGGGYGYTF.

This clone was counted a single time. The CDR3 reads CASTSAVAGAFF. CDR3 bases: TGTGCCAGCACAAGTGCTGTGGCGGGAGCTTTCTTT. The chain is built from TRBV2 and TRBJ1-1, with D unclear. The CDR3 consists of 12 residues. Germline V gene lookup returns CDR1 SNHLY and CDR2 FYNNEI. Trimming stripped 7 bases from V and 10 bases from J, with 16 bases between.

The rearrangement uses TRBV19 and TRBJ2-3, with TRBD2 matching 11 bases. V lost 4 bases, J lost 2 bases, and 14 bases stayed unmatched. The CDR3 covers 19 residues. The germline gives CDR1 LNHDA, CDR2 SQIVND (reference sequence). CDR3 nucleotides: TGTGCCAGTAGTACCCTGGGGGGGTCACTAGCGGGGGCCACAGATACGCAGTATTTT. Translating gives CASSTLGGSLAGATDTQYF.

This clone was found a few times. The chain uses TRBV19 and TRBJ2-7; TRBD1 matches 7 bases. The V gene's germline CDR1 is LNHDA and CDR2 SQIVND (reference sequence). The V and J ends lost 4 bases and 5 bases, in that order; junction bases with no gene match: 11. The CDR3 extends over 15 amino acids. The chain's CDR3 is CASSTIDRVGNEQYF. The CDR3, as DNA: TGTGCCAGTAGTACAATAGACAGGGTGGGGAACGAGCAGTACTTC. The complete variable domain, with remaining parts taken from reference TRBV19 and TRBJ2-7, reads DGGITQSPKYLFRKEGQNVTLSCEQNLNHDAMYWYRQDPGQGLRLIYYSQIVNDFQKGDIAEGYSVSREKKESFPLTVTSAQKNPTAFYLCASSTIDRVGNEQYFGPGTRLTVT.

The CDR3 sequence: CAWSRGGRDYNEQFF. CDR3 coding DNA: TGTGCCTGGAGTCGGGGGGGGAGGGACTACAATGAGCAGTTCTTC. The chain is built from TRBV30 and TRBJ2-1, with TRBD2 matching over 8 bases. The V gene end was trimmed by 2 bases and the J gene end by 3 bases; junction bases not matched to a gene: 6. The CDR3 contains 15 residues. Germline V gene lookup returns CDR1 GTSNPN and CDR2 SVGIG (reference sequence).

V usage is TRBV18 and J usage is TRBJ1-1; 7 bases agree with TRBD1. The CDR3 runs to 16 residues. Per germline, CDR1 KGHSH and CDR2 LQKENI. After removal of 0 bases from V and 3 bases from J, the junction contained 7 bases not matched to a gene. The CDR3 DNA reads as TGTGCCAGCTCACCACCATTAGACAGGGCGGACACTGAAGCTTTCTTT. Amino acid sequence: CASSPPLDRADTEAFF. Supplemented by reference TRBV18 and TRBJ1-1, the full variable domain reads NAGVMQNPRHLVRRRGQEARLRCSPMKGHSHVYWYRQLPEEGLKFMVYLQKENIIDESGMPKERFSAEFPKEGPSILRIQQVVRGDSAAYFCASSPPLDRADTEAFFGQGTRLTVV.

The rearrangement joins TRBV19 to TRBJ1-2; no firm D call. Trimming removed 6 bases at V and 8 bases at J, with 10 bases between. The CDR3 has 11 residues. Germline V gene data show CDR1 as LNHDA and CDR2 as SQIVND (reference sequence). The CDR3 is CASRSQLGYTF. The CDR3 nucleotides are TGTGCCAGTAGGTCTCAGTTGGGCTACACCTTC.

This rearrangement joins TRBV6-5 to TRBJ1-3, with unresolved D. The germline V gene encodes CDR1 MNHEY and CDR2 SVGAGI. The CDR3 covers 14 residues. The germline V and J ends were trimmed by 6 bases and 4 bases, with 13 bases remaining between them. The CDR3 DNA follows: TGTGCCAGCAGACCTGGAGTAAACGGAAACACCATATATTTT. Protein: CASRPGVNGNTIYF.

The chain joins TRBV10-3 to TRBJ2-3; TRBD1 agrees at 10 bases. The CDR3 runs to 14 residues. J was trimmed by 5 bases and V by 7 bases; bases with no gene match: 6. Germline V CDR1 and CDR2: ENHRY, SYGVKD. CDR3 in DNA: TGTGCCATCACCCGGGACAGGGGAGAAGATACGCAGTATTTT. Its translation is CAITRDRGEDTQYF.

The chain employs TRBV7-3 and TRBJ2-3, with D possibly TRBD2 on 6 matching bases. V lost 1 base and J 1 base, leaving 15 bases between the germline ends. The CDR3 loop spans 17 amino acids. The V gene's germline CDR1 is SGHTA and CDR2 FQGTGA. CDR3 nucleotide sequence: TGTGCCAGCAGCTTAAATAATCCGGGAGTAGGCACAGATACGCAGTATTTT. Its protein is CASSLNNPGVGTDTQYF.

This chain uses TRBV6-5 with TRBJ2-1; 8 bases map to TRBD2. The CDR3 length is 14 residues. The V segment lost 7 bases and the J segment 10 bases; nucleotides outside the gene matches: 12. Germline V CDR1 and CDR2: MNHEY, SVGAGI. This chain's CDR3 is CASKGFSGAREQFF. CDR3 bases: TGTGCCAGCAAAGGATTTAGCGGGGCCAGGGAGCAGTTCTTC.

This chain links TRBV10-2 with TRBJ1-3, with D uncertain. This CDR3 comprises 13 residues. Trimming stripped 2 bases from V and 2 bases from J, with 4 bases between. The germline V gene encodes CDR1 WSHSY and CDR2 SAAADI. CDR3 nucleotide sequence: TGCGCCAGCAGTGAGAGGCCTGGAAACACCATATATTTT. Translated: CASSERPGNTIYF.

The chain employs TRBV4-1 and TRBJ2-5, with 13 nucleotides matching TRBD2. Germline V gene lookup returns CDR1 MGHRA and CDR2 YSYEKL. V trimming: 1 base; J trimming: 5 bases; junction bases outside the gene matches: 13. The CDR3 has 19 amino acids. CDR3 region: CASSQGRLLAGGPRETQYF. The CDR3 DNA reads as TGCGCCAGCAGCCAAGGAAGACTACTAGCGGGAGGGCCTAGGGAGACCCAGTACTTC.

The CDR3 reads CATRMAGGNYNEQFF. CDR3 coding DNA: TGCGCCACTAGAATGGCGGGAGGCAACTACAATGAGCAGTTCTTC. This chain links TRBV10-2 with TRBJ2-1, with TRBD2 matching 8 bases. In germline, CDR1 is WSHSY, CDR2 SAAADI. The CDR3 has 15 residues. V was pared by 10 bases and J by 3 bases, with 11 bases of the junction left unmatched.

Here the CDR3 DNA reads TGTGCCAGCAGTGAAATGGTTAGCTCCTACGAGCAGTACTTC. Amino acid sequence: CASSEMVSSYEQYF. The chain combines TRBV6-1 with TRBJ2-7; D unclear. With 2 bases removed from V and 0 bases from J, the gap between germline ends came to 8 bases. CDR1 MNHNS and CDR2 SASEGT come from the germline V gene. This CDR3 spans 14 amino acids.

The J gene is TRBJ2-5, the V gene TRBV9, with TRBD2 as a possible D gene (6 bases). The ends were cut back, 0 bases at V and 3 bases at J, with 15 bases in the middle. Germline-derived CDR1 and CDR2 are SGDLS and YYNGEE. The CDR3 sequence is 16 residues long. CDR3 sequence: CASSVGGRRGEETQYF. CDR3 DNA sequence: TGTGCCAGCAGCGTAGGCGGGCGGCGGGGAGAAGAGACCCAGTACTTC.

As DNA, the CDR3 is TGTGCCAGTAGGGTGGACAGGGGGCTAGGCACTGAAGCTTTCTTT. This sequence encodes CASRVDRGLGTEAFF. J is TRBJ1-1 and V is TRBV19; 11 bases match TRBD1. With V trimmed by 6 bases and J by 4 bases, 7 bases remained unmatched. Germline CDR1 LNHDA, CDR2 SQIVND (reference sequence). CDR3 size: 15 residues.

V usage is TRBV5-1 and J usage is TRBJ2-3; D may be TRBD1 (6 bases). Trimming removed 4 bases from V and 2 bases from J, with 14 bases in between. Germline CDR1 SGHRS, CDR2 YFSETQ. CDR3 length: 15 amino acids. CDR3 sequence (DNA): TGCGCCAGCAGCCTAGGGGGTTCTTACACAGATACGCAGTATTTT. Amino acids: CASSLGGSYTDTQYF.

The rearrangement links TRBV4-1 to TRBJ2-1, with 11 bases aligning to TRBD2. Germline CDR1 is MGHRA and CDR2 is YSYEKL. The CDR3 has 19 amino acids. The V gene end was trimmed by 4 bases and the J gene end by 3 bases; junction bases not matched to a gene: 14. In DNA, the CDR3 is TGCGCCAGCAGCCCCCGACTAGCGGGATCGAGCATCGGCTACAATGAGCAGTTCTTC. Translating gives CASSPRLAGSSIGYNEQFF.

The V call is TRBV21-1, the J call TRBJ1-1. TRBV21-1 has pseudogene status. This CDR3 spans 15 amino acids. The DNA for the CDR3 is TGTGCCAGCAGCACCCGGGACCCCGGAAGCTCTGAAGCTTTCTTT. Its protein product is CASSTRDPGSSEAFF.

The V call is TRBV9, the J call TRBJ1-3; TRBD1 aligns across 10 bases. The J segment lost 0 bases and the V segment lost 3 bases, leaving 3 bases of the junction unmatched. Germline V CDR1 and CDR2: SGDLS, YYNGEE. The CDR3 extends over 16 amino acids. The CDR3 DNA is TGTGCCAGCAGCGGACAGGGGGCATTCTCTGGAAACACCATATATTTT. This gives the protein CASSGQGAFSGNTIYF.

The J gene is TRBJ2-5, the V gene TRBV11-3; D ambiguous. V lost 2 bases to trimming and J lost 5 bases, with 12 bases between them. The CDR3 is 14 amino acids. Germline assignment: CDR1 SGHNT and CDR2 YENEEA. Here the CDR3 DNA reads TGTGCCAGCAGCTTACGTGGGCCTGGGGAGACCCAGTACTTC. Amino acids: CASSLRGPGETQYF.